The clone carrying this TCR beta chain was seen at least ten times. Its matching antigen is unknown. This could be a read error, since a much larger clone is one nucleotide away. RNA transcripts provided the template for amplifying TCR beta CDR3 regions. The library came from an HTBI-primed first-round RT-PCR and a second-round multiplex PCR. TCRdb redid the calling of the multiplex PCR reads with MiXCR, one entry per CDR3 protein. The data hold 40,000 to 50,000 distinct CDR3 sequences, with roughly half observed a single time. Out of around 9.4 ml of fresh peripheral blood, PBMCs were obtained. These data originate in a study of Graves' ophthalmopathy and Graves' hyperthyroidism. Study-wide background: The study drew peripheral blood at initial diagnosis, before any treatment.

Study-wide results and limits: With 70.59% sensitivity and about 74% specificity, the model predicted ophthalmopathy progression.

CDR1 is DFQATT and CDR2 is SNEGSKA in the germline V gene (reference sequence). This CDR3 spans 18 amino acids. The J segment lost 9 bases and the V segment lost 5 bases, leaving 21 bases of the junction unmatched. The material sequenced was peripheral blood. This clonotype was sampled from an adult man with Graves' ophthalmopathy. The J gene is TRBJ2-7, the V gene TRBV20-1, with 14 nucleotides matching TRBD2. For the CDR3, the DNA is TGCAGTGCTCCCACACTTCGACTAGCGGGAGGGACGGACGATGTGCAGTACTTC. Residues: CSAPTLRLAGGTDDVQYF.